The 32 T cell receptor beta chains below were found in one sample sequenced in a study of shared clonotypes between healthy human individuals. Generated by immunoSEQ multiplex PCR, the TCRdb table keeps only in-frame clones and is missing some. The sample holds about a million clones; around 77% are singletons and the top ten take approximately 0.95%. Sequencing input: memory CD4+ T cells from PBMCs. Subset denoted: CD45RA-negative fraction. These receptors all stem from a man between 18 and 29 years old in good health. Some clones in this sample may be carry-over from other donors' samples.

Notes on this clone: The sample holds other DNA sequences that translate to the same CDR3. This chain uses TRBV29-1 with TRBJ1-5; 8 nucleotides align to TRBD1. V dropped 5 bases and J dropped 6; count of bases not matched to a gene: 6. This CDR3 is built from 13 residues. The germline V gene encodes CDR1 SQVTM and CDR2 ANQGSEA. The CDR3 region has the DNA TGCAGCGTTCTAGGACAGGGCGGTCAGCCCCAGCATTTT. Translating gives CSVLGQGGQPQHF.

This clone appeared once. The V and J genes are TRBV5-8 and TRBJ1-1; a weak D match, TRBD1 (5 bases). Deletions cut 4 bases from V and 4 bases from J, with 17 bases between. Per the germline V gene, CDR1 is SGHTS and CDR2 is YDEGEE. The CDR3 is 15 residues long. CDR3 loop: CASSQDQQGGTEAFF. DNA for the CDR3: TGTGCCAGCAGCCAAGATCAGCAGGGAGGCACTGAAGCTTTCTTT.

The chain carries TRBV5-1 and TRBJ2-3, with TRBD2 identical over 14 bases. Germline trimming cut 4 bases from V and 5 bases from J; bases unmatched to any gene: 9. This CDR3 comprises 17 residues. Germline V gene sequence: CDR1 SGHRS, CDR2 YFSETQ. Here the CDR3 DNA reads TGCGCCAGCAGCAGATCAGGGACTAGCGGGAGTGGAGATACGCAGTATTTT. Translating gives CASSRSGTSGSGDTQYF.

Turning to this clone: The sample has other DNA sequences that encode this CDR3 too. This chain links TRBV6-5 with TRBJ2-7; D is perhaps TRBD1 or TRBD2 (5 bases each). V was clipped by 6 bases and J by 4 bases, with 13 bases between them. The CDR3 is 13 amino acids. Germline lookup yields CDR1 MNHEY and CDR2 SVGAGI. CDR3 nucleotides: TGTGCCAGCAGGGGCTGGGGACGGTACGAGCAGTACTTC. This gives the protein CASRGWGRYEQYF.

The genes are TRBV4-1 and TRBJ2-7, with 9 bases lining up with TRBD2. This CDR3 region has 15 residues. V gave up 2 bases and J gave up 3 bases; unmatched junction bases: 5. Germline V gene sequence: CDR1 MGHRA, CDR2 YSYEKL. This CDR3 is CASSQNPAGGYEQYF. DNA for the CDR3: TGCGCCAGCAGCCAAAATCCAGCGGGAGGCTACGAGCAGTACTTC.

This sequence joins TRBV7-7 and TRBJ2-1; perhaps TRBD2 as D (5 bases). Trimming left V 5 bases short and J 6 bases short, with 20 bases between. The CDR3 has 16 residues. Germline V lookup: CDR1 SSHAT, CDR2 FNYEAQ (reference sequence). CDR3 bases: TGTGCCAGCAGCCCCCGGTCGGCCTCGAGCGGCAATGAGCAGTTCTTC. Amino acid sequence: CASSPRSASSGNEQFF.

V gene TRBV4-2 combines with J gene TRBJ2-7; TRBD1 matches at 9 bases. The germline V gene has CDR1 LGHNA and CDR2 YNFKEQ. J lost 2 bases, V lost 4 bases, and 6 bases had no gene match. There are 15 residues in the CDR3. CDR3 sequence reads: CASSPQRDRAYEQYF. The CDR3 DNA reads as TGTGCCAGCAGCCCCCAAAGGGACAGGGCCTACGAGCAGTACTTC.

This clone was counted at least ten times. V is TRBV5-4 and J is TRBJ2-1, with 10 nucleotides matching TRBD2. The CDR3 is made up of 17 amino acids. V was clipped by 4 bases and J by 1 base; unmatched bases: 8. CDR1 and CDR2 (germline): SGHNT, YYREEE (reference sequence). CDR3 amino acids: CASSLGTSASSYNEQFF. In DNA form, the CDR3 reads TGTGCCAGCAGCCTCGGGACTAGCGCGAGTTCCTACAATGAGCAGTTCTTC.

The CDR3 loop reads CASSAEGTSGNTIYF. CDR3 sequence (DNA): TGTGCCAGCAGCGCAGAGGGGACCTCTGGAAACACCATATATTTT. The rearrangement uses TRBV9 and TRBJ1-3; D might be TRBD1 (5 bases). V was pared by 3 bases and J by 0 bases, with 10 bases between. Germline V gives CDR1 SGDLS, CDR2 YYNGEE. This CDR3 is 15 amino acids long.

The chain uses TRBV28 and TRBJ2-2, with no clear D. The CDR3 loop spans 13 amino acids. Germline lookup yields CDR1 MDHEN and CDR2 SYDVKM. Trimming shortened V by 4 bases and J by 6 bases, and 9 bases separated the two germline ends. This chain's CDR3 is CASSWGRAGELFF. In DNA, the CDR3 is TGTGCCAGCAGTTGGGGAAGAGCCGGGGAGCTGTTTTTT.

Details on this clone: Other nucleotide sequences in the sample specify the same CDR3. V and J are TRBV5-1 and TRBJ2-7, with 8 bases that match TRBD1. This CDR3 region has 14 residues. CDR1 is SGHRS, CDR2 YFSETQ, per germline. V trimming: 0 bases; J trimming: 3 bases; junction bases outside the gene matches: 2. Here the CDR3 reads CASSLGTGNYEQYF. The CDR3 DNA sequence: TGCGCCAGCAGCTTGGGGACAGGGAACTACGAGCAGTACTTC.

This clone was seen repeatedly, ten times or more. V gene TRBV15 combines with J gene TRBJ2-5; TRBD1 is a possible D gene (6 bases). V shed 5 bases and J shed 5 bases, with 9 bases lying between them. The CDR3 runs 12 residues. The V gene's germline CDR1 is LNHNV and CDR2 YYDKDF (reference sequence). The CDR3 DNA reads TGTGCCACCAGCCAGGGGTGGGAGACCCAGTACTTC. Its protein product is CATSQGWETQYF.

The chain is built from TRBV5-1 and TRBJ1-1; D is perhaps TRBD1 (5 bases). This CDR3 has 14 residues. V was pared by 3 bases and J by 4 bases, with 13 bases between. CDR1 SGHRS and CDR2 YFSETQ come from the germline V gene. For the CDR3, the DNA is TGCGCCAGCAGCTCATGGGACGGAGTCACTGAAGCTTTCTTT. It encodes CASSSWDGVTEAFF.

This clone was counted once. The chain employs TRBV27 and TRBJ2-1, with D perhaps TRBD1 (5 bases). V was clipped by 7 bases and J by 6 bases, with 19 bases between them. In germline, CDR1 is MNHEY, CDR2 SMNVEV (reference sequence). This CDR3 is built from 15 residues. CDR3 loop: CASTGRQGLSNEQFF. The CDR3 DNA reads TGTGCCAGCACCGGACGGCAGGGTCTCTCCAATGAGCAGTTCTTC.

The chain joins TRBV19 to TRBJ2-1, with 7 nucleotides matching TRBD1. Germline lookup yields CDR1 LNHDA and CDR2 SQIVND (reference sequence). With 9 bases clipped from V and 4 bases from J, the junction kept 9 bases outside the gene matches. The CDR3 is made up of 14 amino acids. The CDR3 region is CASCRDSRYNEQFF. Written as DNA, the CDR3 is TGTGCCAGCTGCCGGGACAGCCGGTACAATGAGCAGTTCTTC. The entire variable domain, with the rest obtained from reference TRBV19 and TRBJ2-1, is as follows: DGGITQSPKYLFRKEGQNVTLSCEQNLNHDAMYWYRQDPGQGLRLIYYSQIVNDFQKGDIAEGYSVSREKKESFPLTVTSAQKNPTAFYLCASCRDSRYNEQFFGPGTRLTVL.

This chain connects TRBV27 to TRBJ2-5, with no clear D. CDR1 is MNHEY and CDR2 is SMNVEV in the germline V gene (reference sequence). This CDR3 spans 13 amino acids. V was pared by 4 bases and J by 5 bases, with 11 bases between. CDR3 region: CASSSPARETQYF. CDR3 sequence (DNA): TGTGCCAGCAGTTCCCCTGCAAGGGAGACCCAGTACTTC.

J is TRBJ2-1 and V is TRBV5-1; D gene ambiguous. Trimming shortened V by 4 bases and J by 6 bases, and 17 bases separated the two germline ends. Germline V gene data show CDR1 as SGHRS and CDR2 as YFSETQ. CDR3 length: 15 residues. Here the CDR3 reads CASSHGLSEGNEQFF. The CDR3 DNA follows: TGCGCCAGCAGCCACGGCCTGAGCGAAGGCAATGAGCAGTTCTTC.

This clone was counted once. Here the CDR3 reads CASSFQRYNEQFF. The CDR3 DNA follows: TGTGCCAGCAGCTTCCAGCGGTACAATGAGCAGTTCTTC. The chain joins TRBV11-2 to TRBJ2-1, with a weak D call TRBD2 (5 bases). Trimming took off 3 bases at V and 4 bases at J, with 7 bases between the two ends. The CDR3 contains 13 residues. Per germline, CDR1 SGHAT and CDR2 FQNNGV.

The chain has TRBV28 and TRBJ2-1; 7 nucleotides line up with TRBD2. The CDR3 totals 17 residues. CDR1 is MDHEN and CDR2 is SYDVKM in the germline V gene. J lost 4 bases, V lost 2 bases, and 11 bases had no gene match. CDR3 amino acids: CASSLPARDYFYNEQFF. The CDR3, as DNA: TGTGCCAGCAGTTTACCTGCCCGGGACTACTTTTACAATGAGCAGTTCTTC.

The chain employs TRBV5-1 and TRBJ1-1; D call uncertain. The CDR3 has 14 amino acids. V was shortened by 0 bases and J by 1 base, with 7 bases between the two germline ends. The germline CDR1 and CDR2 sequences are SGHRS and YFSETQ. CDR3 coding DNA: TGCGCCAGCAGCTTGGGAGCGCAGAACACTGAAGCTTTCTTT. Encoded protein: CASSLGAQNTEAFF.

Comments on this clone: A read error may explain this, as a much larger clone is one base away. The V gene is TRBV7-9, the J gene TRBJ1-1; TRBD1 agrees at 8 bases. The trim removed 5 bases at V and 4 bases at J, leaving 3 bases unmatched. The CDR3 is 13 residues long. In germline, CDR1 is SEHNR, CDR2 FQNEAQ (reference sequence). CDR3 protein: CASSIDRGTEAFF. DNA of the CDR3: TGTGCCAGCAGCATCGACAGGGGCACTGAAGCTTTCTTT.

The chain couples TRBV2 to TRBJ2-1; 9 nucleotides line up with TRBD1. The germline CDR1 and CDR2 sequences are SNHLY and FYNNEI. With V trimmed by 6 bases and J by 8 bases, 11 bases remained unmatched. The CDR3 extends over 15 amino acids. The CDR3 loop reads CASRKQGAPLDEQFF. CDR3 sequence (DNA): TGTGCCAGCAGGAAACAGGGGGCTCCTCTCGATGAGCAGTTCTTC.

Comments on this clone: Other DNA sequences within the sample encode an identical CDR3. The CDR3 is CASSYSRTGAYEQYF. CDR3 sequence (DNA): TGTGCCAGCAGTTACTCGAGGACAGGGGCCTACGAGCAGTACTTC. The chain is built from TRBV6-5 and TRBJ2-7, with 9 bases matching TRBD1. Germline assignment: CDR1 MNHEY and CDR2 SVGAGI. This CDR3 has 15 amino acids. Trimming took 0 bases from V and 2 from J; bases not matched to a gene: 2.

This clone was seen a single time. The CDR3 is CASSAASGTYNEQFF. The CDR3 DNA sequence: TGTGCCAGCTCAGCAGCTAGCGGCACCTACAATGAGCAGTTCTTC. The chain recombines TRBV18 with TRBJ2-1; 7 bases are a match to TRBD2. The germline gives CDR1 KGHSH, CDR2 LQKENI. CDR3 length: 15 amino acids. V gave up 5 bases and J gave up 2 bases; unmatched junction bases: 6.

V and J are TRBV11-2 and TRBJ2-1, with 8 bases fitting TRBD1. The length of the CDR3 is 17 residues. Per germline, CDR1 SGHAT and CDR2 FQNNGV. With V trimmed by 5 bases and J by 4 bases, 13 bases remained unmatched. The CDR3 region is CASSRWQSDREYNEQFF. In DNA form, the CDR3 reads TGTGCCAGCAGCAGGTGGCAGTCGGACAGGGAATACAATGAGCAGTTCTTC. The whole variable domain, remainder taken from reference TRBV11-2 and TRBJ2-1, is EAGVAQSPRYKIIEKRQSVAFWCNPISGHATLYWYQQILGQGPKLLIQFQNNGVVDDSQLPKDRFSAERLKGVDSTLKIQPAKLEDSAVYLCASSRWQSDREYNEQFFGPGTRLTVL.

This clone was found once. This sequence may be a read error, since a much larger clone differs from it by one base. Other DNA sequences in this specimen translate into the identical CDR3. The chain combines TRBV28 with TRBJ1-1; TRBD1 aligns across 8 bases. The CDR3 contains 15 residues. Germline CDR1 is MDHEN and CDR2 is SYDVKM. The DNA of the CDR3 is TGTGCCAGCAGCCCCGGGACAGGACACTCCACTGAAGCCTTCTTT. It specifies CASSPGTGHSTEAFF.

For this clone: In the same sample, other DNA sequences code for this CDR3. V and J are TRBV7-2 and TRBJ1-3; D remains ambiguous. V lost 3 bases and J 2 bases, leaving 2 bases between the germline ends. The CDR3 sequence is 12 residues long. Germline V gene sequence: CDR1 SGHTA, CDR2 FQGNSA. CDR3: CASSLAGNTIYF. DNA of the CDR3: TGTGCCAGCAGCTTGGCTGGAAACACCATATATTTT. The full variable domain, rest sourced from reference TRBV7-2 and TRBJ1-3, is GAGVSQSPSNKVTEKGKDVELRCDPISGHTALYWYRQSLGQGLEFLIYFQGNSAPDKSGLPSDRFSAERTGGSVSTLTIQRTQQEDSAVYLCASSLAGNTIYFGEGSWLTVV.

The rearrangement joins TRBV5-4 to TRBJ2-6; 9 nucleotides match TRBD1. The CDR3 is 17 amino acids. The germline gives CDR1 SGHNT, CDR2 YYREEE (reference sequence). Losses at the gene ends were 4 bases for V and 2 bases for J; bases not matched to a gene: 7. The DNA of the CDR3 is TGTGCCAGCAGCCCAGGACAGGGGAGGACTGGGGCCAACGTCCTGACTTTC. Translating it yields CASSPGQGRTGANVLTF.

The chain recombines TRBV5-8 with TRBJ1-5; D ambiguous. This CDR3 contains 15 residues. V lost 1 base, J lost 4 bases, and 12 bases lay in between. Germline values: CDR1 SGHTS, CDR2 YDEGEE. The CDR3 DNA sequence: TGTGCCAGCAGCTTGTGGTCAGGATGGAATCAGCCCCAGCATTTT. Encoded protein: CASSLWSGWNQPQHF.

The chain joins TRBV5-5 to TRBJ1-5, with D tentatively TRBD1 (6 bases). CDR1 and CDR2 (germline): SGHKS, YYEKEE (reference sequence). The CDR3 extends over 15 amino acids. The V end lost 0 bases, the J end lost 3 bases, and 10 bases lay between the germline ends. As DNA, the CDR3 is TGTGCCAGCAGCTTGGGTAGGACAGCCAATCAGCCCCAGCATTTT. This gives the protein CASSLGRTANQPQHF.

The rearrangement uses TRBV4-2 and TRBJ2-2; 8 positions match TRBD1. The CDR3 sequence is 16 residues long. The trim removed 1 base at V and 4 bases at J, leaving 5 bases unmatched. The V gene's germline CDR1 is LGHNA and CDR2 YNFKEQ. In DNA form, the CDR3 reads TGTGCCAGCAGCCAAGCGGACAGGGTTGGCACCGGGGAGCTGTTTTTT. This gives the protein CASSQADRVGTGELFF.

V and J are TRBV5-1 and TRBJ1-1; no clear D. Germline-derived CDR1 and CDR2 are SGHRS and YFSETQ. CDR3 length: 15 residues. The V end was cut by 0 bases, the J end by 1 base, with 10 bases between. The CDR3 here is CASSLGRTENTEAFF. The DNA for the CDR3 is TGCGCCAGCAGCTTGGGAAGGACCGAGAACACTGAAGCTTTCTTT.